The next 21 T cell receptor beta chains were all read from a single sample in a study of blood T cells in healthy people across ages. The second PCR ran 7 to 11 cycles with a sample-barcoded 5' primer and J-beta primers. TCRdb passed the 5' RACE reads through MiXCR, listing each CDR3 protein once. Of over a million distinct CDR3 sequences listed, under 45% are singletons. What was sequenced was blood. The receptor source for this set is a woman aged 60-70 years in good health.

This clonotype was found many times. The J gene is TRBJ2-7, the V gene TRBV15, with 10 bases that match TRBD1. V lost 1 base to trimming and J lost 4 bases; unmatched junction nucleotides: 4. The CDR3 has 15 amino acids. Germline V CDR1 and CDR2: LNHNV, YYDKDF (reference sequence). This chain's CDR3 is CATSRGQGAEYEQYF. For the CDR3, the DNA is TGTGCCACCAGCAGAGGACAGGGGGCTGAGTACGAGCAGTACTTC.

This chain connects TRBV27 to TRBJ1-6; TRBD1 matches at 8 bases. The germline V gene has CDR1 MNHEY and CDR2 SMNVEV (reference sequence). J lost 4 bases, V lost 5 bases, and 4 bases had no gene match. The CDR3 is 15 amino acids. CDR3 loop: CASSPRTGYNSPLHF. The CDR3 DNA reads TGTGCCAGCAGTCCCCGGACAGGGTATAATTCACCCCTCCACTTT.

This sequence joins TRBV10-3 and TRBJ2-2; TRBD1 aligns across 7 bases. The CDR3 has 15 amino acids. The germline V gene has CDR1 ENHRY and CDR2 SYGVKD. Trimming removed 3 bases from V and 0 bases from J; junction bases left unmatched: 1. CDR3 sequence: CAISEGQANTGELFF. CDR3 DNA sequence: TGTGCCATCAGTGAAGGACAGGCGAACACCGGGGAGCTGTTTTTT.

This clonotype was seen only once. The gene calls are TRBV20-1 and TRBJ2-4; 13 nucleotides line up with TRBD2. The J call is uncertain, as TRBJ2-7 better fits the DNA end. CDR1 is DFQATT, CDR2 SNEGSKA, per germline (reference sequence). There are 16 residues in the CDR3. This CDR3 is CSATIQLAGGPYEQYF. Here the CDR3 DNA reads TGCAGTGCTACCATCCAACTAGCGGGAGGGCCCTACGAGCAGTACTTC.

This rearrangement joins TRBV20-1 to TRBJ2-3; no clear D. The CDR3 sequence is 14 residues long. Per the germline V gene, CDR1 is DFQATT and CDR2 is SNEGSKA (reference sequence). Trimming removed 1 base at V and 2 bases at J, with 10 bases between. The CDR3 nucleotides read TGCAGTGCTAGAGTTGGCCGAAACACAGATACGCAGTATTTT. Translating gives CSARVGRNTDTQYF.

The chain recombines TRBV15 with TRBJ2-7; 8 bases fit TRBD2. This CDR3 comprises 15 residues. The J segment lost 6 bases and the V segment lost 3 bases, leaving 10 bases of the junction unmatched. CDR1 LNHNV and CDR2 YYDKDF come from the germline V gene (reference sequence). This CDR3 reads CATSRTGDLAGEQYF. The CDR3 bases are TGTGCCACCAGCAGGACAGGTGACCTAGCGGGCGAGCAGTACTTC.

The chain couples TRBV4-1 to TRBJ2-5; TRBD2 aligns across 11 bases. TRBJ2-7 explains the end of the DNA better; the J call may be wrong. Germline V gene lookup returns CDR1 MGHRA and CDR2 YSYEKL. The CDR3 contains 15 residues. The DNA of the CDR3 is TGCGCCAGCAGCCGGGGGACTAGCGGAGGGGACGAGCAGTACTTC. Its protein product is CASSRGTSGGDEQYF.

J is TRBJ2-2 and V is TRBV7-2; D is uncertain. Germline V CDR1 and CDR2: SGHTA, FQGNSA. This CDR3 region has 15 residues. V lost 3 bases, J lost 1 base, and 9 bases lay in between. The CDR3 sequence is CASSFGWENTGELFF. The CDR3 bases are TGTGCCAGCAGCTTCGGATGGGAGAACACCGGGGAGCTGTTTTTT.

The count of this clonotype is one. CDR3 sequence (DNA): TGTGCCAGCAGTTACTCCACCCTAGCCAAAAACATTCAGTACTTC. Translated: CASSYSTLAKNIQYF. This chain connects TRBV6-5 to TRBJ2-4; D is undetermined. V gave up 0 bases and J gave up 0 bases, with 6 bases separating them. Germline CDR1 MNHEY, CDR2 SVGAGI. The CDR3 runs 15 residues.

The gene calls are TRBV10-3 and TRBJ2-2, with a tentative D call TRBD2 (6 bases). In germline, CDR1 is ENHRY, CDR2 SYGVKD. Trimming removed 0 bases at V and 4 bases at J, with 9 bases between. The CDR3 sequence is 15 residues long. The CDR3: CAISESSGSTGELFF. As DNA, the CDR3 is TGTGCCATCAGTGAGTCGAGCGGGTCCACCGGGGAGCTGTTTTTT.

The V call is TRBV4-1, the J call TRBJ1-5, with D perhaps matching TRBD1 (6 bases). The DNA end lines up better with TRBJ2-3; the J call may be wrong. The CDR3 runs 16 residues. In germline, CDR1 is MGHRA, CDR2 YSYEKL. The CDR3 DNA reads TGCGCCAGCAGGCGGACAGAGGACGGTGACAATCAGCCCCAGTATTTT. Protein product: CASRRTEDGDNQPQYF.

J is TRBJ2-3 and V is TRBV6-5; 8 bases line up with TRBD2. The germline V gene encodes CDR1 MNHEY and CDR2 SVGAGI. CDR3 size: 15 residues. V lost 6 bases and J lost 6; bases outside the gene matches: 11. The CDR3 DNA follows: TGTGCCAGCAGGATTCTTAGCGGGAAAGGGGATACGCAGTATTTT. Translation gives CASRILSGKGDTQYF.

As regards this clonotype: Relative to the germline gene, one junction end is altered; a read error may explain this. The chain couples TRBV27 to TRBJ1-6; TRBD1 aligns across 8 bases. There are 17 residues in the CDR3. In germline, CDR1 is MNHEY, CDR2 SMNVEV (reference sequence). The CDR3 spells CASSLTRTGSQYSSLHF. CDR3 nucleotides: TGTGCCAGCAGTTTAACCCGGACAGGGTCCCAGTATTCATCCCTCCACTTT.

This clonotype was detected a few times. The CDR3 sequence is CASRGLAGDTQYF. CDR3 DNA: TGTGCCAGCAGGGGACTAGCGGGAGATACGCAGTATTTT. V is TRBV25-1 and J is TRBJ2-3; 12 bases are a match to TRBD2. The CDR3 has 13 residues. Trimming removed 6 bases from V and 5 bases from J; junction bases left unmatched: 0. Germline V gene sequence: CDR1 MGHDK, CDR2 SYGVNS.

Written as DNA, the CDR3 is TGCAGTGCTAGAGTGGCCCTCTACGAGCAGTACTTC. Translating it yields CSARVALYEQYF. The V call is TRBV20-1, the J call TRBJ2-5; D remains unclear. The tail of the sequence fits TRBJ2-7 better, so the J call may be wrong. Germline V CDR1 and CDR2: DFQATT, SNEGSKA (reference sequence). The CDR3 spans 12 residues.

The V gene is TRBV18, the J gene TRBJ2-3; tentative D call: TRBD1 (8 bases). Trimming removed 1 base at V and 5 bases at J, with 16 bases between. Germline CDR1 is KGHSH and CDR2 is LQKENI. This CDR3 spans 16 amino acids. The CDR3 spells CASSPRDRGLLDTQYF. CDR3 in DNA: TGTGCCAGCTCACCACGCGACAGGGGACTACTAGATACGCAGTATTTT.

In nucleotides, the CDR3 is TGTGCCAGCAGCCAACCACTCAGGCCCTACGAGCAGTACTTC. It yields the protein CASSQPLRPYEQYF. The chain has TRBV7-9 and TRBJ2-5, with no clear D. Judging by the DNA end, TRBJ2-7 fits better; the J call may be wrong. The CDR3 is made up of 14 amino acids. CDR1 and CDR2 from the germline V gene are SEHNR and FQNEAQ (reference sequence).

The chain is built from TRBV6-1 and TRBJ1-2, with 8 bases identical to TRBD1. The CDR3 consists of 16 residues. CDR1 and CDR2 from the germline V gene are MNHNS and SASEGT. The V segment lost 6 bases and the J segment 7 bases; nucleotides outside the gene matches: 16. CDR3 coding DNA: TGTGCCAGCAGCGCGACCGACAGGGGACAATGGGTTGGCTACACCTTC. It is translated as CASSATDRGQWVGYTF.

The sample holds many counts of this clonotype. The chain links TRBV11-2 to TRBJ2-7, with D unclear. Germline CDR1 and CDR2: SGHAT and FQNNGV. The CDR3 is 12 amino acids. Trimming removed 4 bases at V and 3 bases at J, with 7 bases between. In nucleotides, the CDR3 is TGTGCCAGCAGCTCGGACGGCTACGAGCAGTACTTC. The encoded protein is CASSSDGYEQYF. Full variable domain (remainder filled in from reference TRBV11-2 and TRBJ2-7): EAGVAQSPRYKIIEKRQSVAFWCNPISGHATLYWYQQILGQGPKLLIQFQNNGVVDDSQLPKDRFSAERLKGVDSTLKIQPAKLEDSAVYLCASSSDGYEQYFGPGTRLTVT.

This clonotype was picked up a small number of times. The chain couples TRBV5-4 to TRBJ2-4, with D possibly being TRBD1 (5 bases). This CDR3 has 14 residues. Germline V gene sequence: CDR1 SGHNT, CDR2 YYREEE (reference sequence). V lost 2 bases and J lost 8, with 14 bases in between. The CDR3: CASSLGPQGYIQYF. The CDR3 DNA follows: TGTGCCAGCAGCTTAGGGCCCCAGGGTTACATTCAGTACTTC. The variable domain in full, with the rest retrieved from reference TRBV5-4 and TRBJ2-4, is ETGVTQSPTHLIKTRGQQVTLRCSSQSGHNTVSWYQQALGQGPQFIFQYYREEENGRGNFPPRFSGLQFPNYSSELNVNALELDDSALYLCASSLGPQGYIQYFGAGTRLSVL.

This clonotype showed up just a few times. The CDR3 DNA is TGTGCCAGCAGCCAAGAACGCCAAGAGACCCAGTACTTC. Amino acid sequence: CASSQERQETQYF. The chain recombines TRBV11-2 with TRBJ2-5; the D is unclear. V lost 5 bases, J lost 1 base, and 8 bases lay in between. The germline CDR1 and CDR2 sequences are SGHAT and FQNNGV. This CDR3 region has 13 residues.